Shown below are 18 T cell receptor beta chains from a single sample sequenced in a study of control samples from healthy donors and cancer patients. Libraries were prepared by immunoSEQ multiplex PCR; TCRdb keeps only in-frame clonotypes and omits some of them. The data show some 150,000 clones, 90% to 95% seen once. Sequencing was done on a sample of blood. These receptors all come from a man between 35 and 55 years old in good health.

The chain links TRBV7-8 to TRBJ1-6, with D unclear. The CDR3 runs to 15 residues. Trimming took off 1 base at V and 10 bases at J, with 14 bases between the two ends. Germline V gene sequence: CDR1 SGHVS, CDR2 FQNEAQ. In DNA, the CDR3 is TGTGCCAGCAGCTTAGATGAGAGGTCAGGATCACCCCTCCACTTT. Translation: CASSLDERSGSPLHF.

The CDR3 nucleotides read TGTGCCAGCAGCCAGGACCAGAGCAATCAGCCCCAGCATTTT. Amino acid sequence: CASSQDQSNQPQHF. V is TRBV2 and J is TRBJ1-5, with D unclear. The CDR3 totals 14 residues. The germline gives CDR1 SNHLY, CDR2 FYNNEI. V lost 6 bases, J lost 1 base, and 10 bases lay in between. The full variable domain, completed using reference TRBV2 and TRBJ1-5, is EPEVTQTPSHQVTQMGQEVILRCVPISNHLYFYWYRQILGQKVEFLVSFYNNEISEKSEIFDDQFSVERPDGSNFTLKIRSTKLEDSAMYFCASSQDQSNQPQHFGDGTRLSIL.

This clone was counted a few times. CDR3 bases: TGTGCCAGCAGTATGACTTTTTACGAGCAGTACTTC. Protein product: CASSMTFYEQYF. The chain combines TRBV12-3 or TRBV12-4 with TRBJ2-7; no definite D call. V lost 5 bases to trimming and J lost 4 bases, with 9 bases between them. The CDR3 loop spans 12 amino acids.

The V gene is TRBV13, the J gene TRBJ2-5; 12 bases are a match to TRBD2. The V segment lost 2 bases and the J segment 4 bases; nucleotides outside the gene matches: 8. Germline V lookup: CDR1 PRHDT, CDR2 FYEKMQ (reference sequence). The CDR3 consists of 17 residues. The CDR3 bases are TGTGCCAGCAGCTTAAGGCTAGCGGGAGGGCCGGGAGAGACCCAGTACTTC. Encoded protein: CASSLRLAGGPGETQYF.

This sequence joins TRBV9 and TRBJ2-2; TRBD1 agrees at 7 bases. CDR1 is SGDLS and CDR2 is YYNGEE in the germline V gene. The CDR3 covers 15 residues. The trim removed 4 bases at V and 4 bases at J, leaving 7 bases unmatched. CDR3 in amino acids: CASSSRTGATGELFF. The CDR3 coding sequence is TGTGCCAGCAGCAGCCGGACAGGAGCCACCGGGGAGCTGTTTTTT.

The rearrangement uses TRBV27 and TRBJ2-3, with D possibly being TRBD2 (5 bases). Germline lookup yields CDR1 MNHEY and CDR2 SMNVEV (reference sequence). This CDR3 has 15 amino acids. The germline V and J ends were trimmed by 5 bases and 4 bases, with 16 bases remaining between them. This CDR3 reads CASSRHRDLPDTQYF. The CDR3 DNA is TGTGCCAGCAGTCGCCACCGGGATCTTCCAGATACGCAGTATTTT.

This chain uses TRBV12-5 with TRBJ1-1; no definite D call. Looked up from germline, CDR1 is LGHNT and CDR2 is FRNRAP. The CDR3 is made up of 14 amino acids. Trimming stripped 1 base from V and 5 bases from J, with 11 bases between. The CDR3 DNA sequence: TGTGCTAGTGGTTTGGGGCCGGGAGTGACTGAAGCTTTCTTT. Translation gives CASGLGPGVTEAFF.

This sequence joins TRBV6-6 and TRBJ1-5; the D is unclear. CDR1 is MNHNY and CDR2 is SVGAGI in the germline V gene (reference sequence). The CDR3 is 14 residues long. Trimming took 0 bases from V and 5 from J, leaving 8 bases between them. The CDR3 reads CASSYSGRDQPQHF. In DNA form, the CDR3 reads TGTGCCAGCAGTTACTCGGGCCGTGATCAGCCCCAGCATTTT.

V and J are TRBV4-1 and TRBJ2-5; D remains ambiguous. V lost 1 base to trimming and J lost 2 bases, with 8 bases between them. CDR3 length equals 14 residues. Germline V gene lookup returns CDR1 MGHRA and CDR2 YSYEKL. This CDR3 is CASSQGPLQETQYF. CDR3 coding DNA: TGCGCCAGCAGCCAAGGGCCGTTACAAGAGACCCAGTACTTC.

V and J are TRBV3-1 (or the pseudogene TRBV3-2) and TRBJ1-1; possibly TRBD1 for D (5 bases). CDR1 and CDR2 from the germline V gene are LGHDT and YNNKEL (reference sequence). This CDR3 has 16 residues. The V gene lost 4 bases and the J gene lost 0 bases, with 15 bases spanning the gap. CDR3 sequence (DNA): TGTGCCAGCAGCCGGGGCCCGGGGGTTATGAACACTGAAGCTTTCTTT. Residues: CASSRGPGVMNTEAFF.

The chain joins TRBV12-3 or TRBV12-4 to TRBJ2-1; 7 positions match TRBD1. The length of the CDR3 is 13 residues. V lost 6 bases and J lost 4; bases outside the gene matches: 3. CDR3 in DNA: TGTGCCAGCAGCCTGACAGGGTACAATGAGCAGTTCTTC. It translates to CASSLTGYNEQFF.

The chain carries TRBV25-1 and TRBJ1-2; D ambiguous. The V gene's germline CDR1 is MGHDK and CDR2 SYGVNS. The V gene lost 5 bases and the J gene lost 2 bases, with 6 bases spanning the gap. This CDR3 region has 12 residues. The CDR3 DNA reads as TGTGCCAGCAGTTTAGCGAACTATGGCTACACCTTC. Its translation: CASSLANYGYTF.

The table lists this clone with a count of one. The chain links TRBV7-9 to TRBJ2-1; D is unresolved. Germline V gene data show CDR1 as SEHNR and CDR2 as FQNEAQ (reference sequence). The CDR3 contains 12 residues. Trimming shortened V by 1 base and J by 8 bases, and 6 bases separated the two germline ends. The CDR3, as DNA: TGTGCCAGCAGCTTAGGGCCGGATGAGCAGTTCTTC. This translates into CASSLGPDEQFF.

This chain joins TRBV20-1 and TRBJ2-3; tentatively, D is TRBD1 or TRBD2 (5 bases each). This CDR3 is 14 amino acids long. Germline loops: CDR1 DFQATT, CDR2 SNEGSKA (reference sequence). Deletions cut 3 bases from V and 8 bases from J, with 18 bases between. The CDR3 region is CSASSADTRGTQYF. In DNA form, the CDR3 reads TGCAGTGCTAGTTCAGCGGACACCCGGGGTACGCAGTATTTT.

V is TRBV11-1 and J is TRBJ1-5; D uncertain. Germline V gene data show CDR1 as SGHAT and CDR2 as FQDESV (reference sequence). The CDR3 totals 13 residues. The ends were cut back, 5 bases at V and 4 bases at J, with 9 bases in the middle. This CDR3 is CASSKGPNQPQHF. CDR3 coding DNA: TGTGCCAGCAGCAAGGGTCCAAATCAGCCCCAGCATTTT.

The V call is TRBV7-9, the J call TRBJ2-1; TRBD1 matches at 10 bases. Germline lookup yields CDR1 SEHNR and CDR2 FQNEAQ (reference sequence). The CDR3 is made up of 15 amino acids. Losses at the gene ends were 5 bases for V and 5 bases for J; bases not matched to a gene: 6. This CDR3 reads CASSRTGGQNNEQFF. In DNA, the CDR3 is TGTGCCAGCAGCCGGACAGGGGGACAAAACAATGAGCAGTTCTTC.

The chain carries TRBV9 and TRBJ1-4, with a possible D match to TRBD1 (5 bases). Germline lookup yields CDR1 SGDLS and CDR2 YYNGEE. Trimming cost V 4 bases and J 3 bases, with 13 bases left between them. The CDR3 extends over 15 amino acids. CDR3 DNA sequence: TGTGCCAGCAGCCCCCGGGACGGATCTAATGAAAAACTGTTTTTT. As protein: CASSPRDGSNEKLFF.

The gene calls are TRBV19 and TRBJ1-6; D perhaps matches TRBD1 (5 bases). Germline CDR1 is LNHDA and CDR2 is SQIVND (reference sequence). Trimming removed 6 bases from V and 6 bases from J, with 12 bases in between. This CDR3 has 14 residues. The DNA of the CDR3 is TGTGCCAGTAGGCCCGGGACGGCTAATTCACCCCTCCACTTT. This translates into CASRPGTANSPLHF.